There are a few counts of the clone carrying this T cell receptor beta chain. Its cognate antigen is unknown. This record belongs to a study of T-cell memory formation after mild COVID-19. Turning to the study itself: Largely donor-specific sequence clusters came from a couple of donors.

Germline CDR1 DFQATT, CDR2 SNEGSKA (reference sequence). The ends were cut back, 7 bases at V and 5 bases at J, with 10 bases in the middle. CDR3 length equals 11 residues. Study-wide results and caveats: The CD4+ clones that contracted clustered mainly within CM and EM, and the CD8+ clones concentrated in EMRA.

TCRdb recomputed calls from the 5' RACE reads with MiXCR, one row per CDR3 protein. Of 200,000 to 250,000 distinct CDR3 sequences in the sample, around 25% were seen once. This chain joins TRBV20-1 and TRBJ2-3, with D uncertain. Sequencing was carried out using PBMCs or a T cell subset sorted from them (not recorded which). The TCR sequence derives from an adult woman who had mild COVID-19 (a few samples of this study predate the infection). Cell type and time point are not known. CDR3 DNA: TGCAGTGGGGATTGGCGAGATACGCAGTATTTT. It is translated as CSGDWRDTQYF.